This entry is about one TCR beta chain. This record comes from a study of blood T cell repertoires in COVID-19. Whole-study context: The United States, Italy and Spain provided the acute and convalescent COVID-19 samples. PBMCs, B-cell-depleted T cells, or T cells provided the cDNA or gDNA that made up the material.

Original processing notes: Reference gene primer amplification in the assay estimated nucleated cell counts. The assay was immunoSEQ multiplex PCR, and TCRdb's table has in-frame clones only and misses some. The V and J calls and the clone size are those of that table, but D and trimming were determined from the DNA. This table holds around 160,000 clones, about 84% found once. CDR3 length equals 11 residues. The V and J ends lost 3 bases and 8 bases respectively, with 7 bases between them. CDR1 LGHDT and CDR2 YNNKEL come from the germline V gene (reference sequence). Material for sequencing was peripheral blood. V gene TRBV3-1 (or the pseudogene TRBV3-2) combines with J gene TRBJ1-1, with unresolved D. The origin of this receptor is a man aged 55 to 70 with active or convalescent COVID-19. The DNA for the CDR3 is TGTGCCAGCAGCCAGGCGGCAGAAGCTTTCTTT. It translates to CASSQAAEAFF.